This TCR beta chain comes out of a study of cytomegalovirus exposure and HLA in healthy donors. Study results and limitations: A list of around 150 TCR beta chains associated with cytomegalovirus was given. A later analysis found that most CMV-associated TCR beta chains appeared HLA-restricted.

Details on this clone: What it recognizes is unknown.

The CDR3 consists of 16 residues. Losses at the gene ends were 2 bases for V and 8 bases for J; bases not matched to a gene: 12. CDR1 SEHNR and CDR2 FQNEAQ come from the germline V gene (reference sequence). Use of 60 Vbeta and 13 Jbeta primers characterized the PCR. Assay used: immunoSEQ multiplex PCR; TCRdb lists only in-frame clones, some missing. The table shows around 82,000 clones, with 78% occurring only once. This receptor was identified in a male donor in good health and CMV-seropositive. The specimen sequenced was PBMCs. This chain uses TRBV7-9 with TRBJ2-1; 7 bases agree with TRBD2. CDR3 amino acids: CASSLLLASGGDEQFF. The CDR3 DNA sequence: TGTGCCAGCAGCTTATTGTTGGCTAGCGGTGGGGATGAGCAGTTCTTC.